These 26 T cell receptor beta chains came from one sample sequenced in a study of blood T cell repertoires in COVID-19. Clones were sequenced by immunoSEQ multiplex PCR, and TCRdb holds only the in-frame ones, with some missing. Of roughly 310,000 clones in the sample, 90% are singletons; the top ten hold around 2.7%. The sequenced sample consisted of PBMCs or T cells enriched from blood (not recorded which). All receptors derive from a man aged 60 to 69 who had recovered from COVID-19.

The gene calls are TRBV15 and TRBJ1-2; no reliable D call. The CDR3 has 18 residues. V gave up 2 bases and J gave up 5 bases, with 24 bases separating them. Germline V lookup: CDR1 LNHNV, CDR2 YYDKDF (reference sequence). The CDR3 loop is CATSRTPGSPTPLYGYTF. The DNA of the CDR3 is TGTGCCACCAGCAGAACGCCCGGTTCCCCCACTCCCCTATATGGCTACACCTTC.

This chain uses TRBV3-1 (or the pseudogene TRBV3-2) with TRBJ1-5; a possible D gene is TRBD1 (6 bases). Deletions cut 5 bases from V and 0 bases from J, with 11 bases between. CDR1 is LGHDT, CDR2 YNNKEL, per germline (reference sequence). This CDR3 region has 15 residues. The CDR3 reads CASSAQGLSNQPQHF. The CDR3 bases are TGTGCCAGCAGCGCGCAGGGGCTTAGCAATCAGCCCCAGCATTTT.

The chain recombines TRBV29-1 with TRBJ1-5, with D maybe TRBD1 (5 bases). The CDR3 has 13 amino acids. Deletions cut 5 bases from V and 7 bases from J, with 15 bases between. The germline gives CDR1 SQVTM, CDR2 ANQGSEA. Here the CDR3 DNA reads TGCAGCGTTTCTACGGGGGTAGACCAGCCCCAGCATTTT. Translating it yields CSVSTGVDQPQHF.

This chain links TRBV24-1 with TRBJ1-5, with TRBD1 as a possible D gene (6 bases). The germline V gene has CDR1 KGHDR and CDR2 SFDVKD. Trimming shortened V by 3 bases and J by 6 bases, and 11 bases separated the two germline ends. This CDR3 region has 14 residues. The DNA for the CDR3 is TGTGCCACCAGTGATCAGGACAGACGTCAGCCCCAGCATTTT. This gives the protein CATSDQDRRQPQHF.

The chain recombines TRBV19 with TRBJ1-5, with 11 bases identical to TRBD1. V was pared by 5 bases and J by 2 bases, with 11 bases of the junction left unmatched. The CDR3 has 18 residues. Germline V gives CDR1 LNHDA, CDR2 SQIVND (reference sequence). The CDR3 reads CASSPRTGGYTGNQPQHF. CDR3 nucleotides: TGTGCCAGTAGTCCCCGGACAGGGGGCTATACGGGCAATCAGCCCCAGCATTTT.

The CDR3 sequence is CAWSPRSSQPQHF. In nucleotides, the CDR3 is TGTGCCTGGAGTCCGAGGTCCAGTCAGCCCCAGCATTTT. This chain joins TRBV30 and TRBJ1-5; D is undetermined. Between the trimmed V and J ends, which lost 2 bases and 6 bases, there was a span of 11 bases. Germline V gene sequence: CDR1 GTSNPN, CDR2 SVGIG (reference sequence). This CDR3 contains 13 residues.

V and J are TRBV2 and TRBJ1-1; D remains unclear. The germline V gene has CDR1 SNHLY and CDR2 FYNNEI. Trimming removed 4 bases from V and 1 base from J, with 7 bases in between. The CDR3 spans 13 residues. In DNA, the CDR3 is TGTGCCAGCAGTGCCCAGGCGAACACTGAAGCTTTCTTT. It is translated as CASSAQANTEAFF. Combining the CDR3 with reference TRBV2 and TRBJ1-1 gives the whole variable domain EPEVTQTPSHQVTQMGQEVILRCVPISNHLYFYWYRQILGQKVEFLVSFYNNEISEKSEIFDDQFSVERPDGSNFTLKIRSTKLEDSAMYFCASSAQANTEAFFGQGTRLTVV.

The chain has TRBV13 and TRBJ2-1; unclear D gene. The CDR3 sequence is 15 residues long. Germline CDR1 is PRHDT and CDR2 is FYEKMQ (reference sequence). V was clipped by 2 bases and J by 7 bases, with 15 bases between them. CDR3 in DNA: TGTGCCAGCAGCTTACAAGGAGTAGAAGTTAATGAGCAGTTCTTC. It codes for CASSLQGVEVNEQFF.

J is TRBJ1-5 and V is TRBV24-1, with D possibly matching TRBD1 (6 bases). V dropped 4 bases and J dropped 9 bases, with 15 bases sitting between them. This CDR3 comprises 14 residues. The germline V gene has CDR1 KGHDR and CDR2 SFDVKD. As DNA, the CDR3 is TGTGCCACCAGTGACTCCAGGGGTTTTTGGCCCCAGCATTTT. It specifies CATSDSRGFWPQHF.

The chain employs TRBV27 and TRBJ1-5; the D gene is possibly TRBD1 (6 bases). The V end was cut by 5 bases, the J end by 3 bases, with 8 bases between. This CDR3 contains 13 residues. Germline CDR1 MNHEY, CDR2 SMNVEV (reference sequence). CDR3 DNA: TGTGCCAGCAGTCACAGGGACAATCAGCCCCAGCATTTT. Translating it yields CASSHRDNQPQHF.

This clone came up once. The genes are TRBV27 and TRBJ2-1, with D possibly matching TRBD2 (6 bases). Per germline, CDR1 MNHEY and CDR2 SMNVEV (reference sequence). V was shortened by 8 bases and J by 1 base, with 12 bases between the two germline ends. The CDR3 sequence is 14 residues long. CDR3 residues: CASASGVSYNEQFF. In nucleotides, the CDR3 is TGTGCCAGCGCATCGGGGGTTTCCTACAATGAGCAGTTCTTC.

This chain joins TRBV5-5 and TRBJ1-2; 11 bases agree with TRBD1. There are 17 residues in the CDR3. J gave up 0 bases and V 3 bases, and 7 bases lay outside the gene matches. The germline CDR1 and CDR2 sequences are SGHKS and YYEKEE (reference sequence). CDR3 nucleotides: TGTGCCAGCAGCTCAGTCCCGGGACAGGGGGCTAACTATGGCTACACCTTC. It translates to CASSSVPGQGANYGYTF.

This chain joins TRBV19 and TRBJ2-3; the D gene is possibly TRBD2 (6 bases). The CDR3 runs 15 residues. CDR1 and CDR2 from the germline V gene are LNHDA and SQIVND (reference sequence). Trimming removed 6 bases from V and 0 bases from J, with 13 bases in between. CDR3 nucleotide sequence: TGTGCCAGTAGGGAAACCGGGACTAGCACAGATACGCAGTATTTT. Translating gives CASRETGTSTDTQYF.

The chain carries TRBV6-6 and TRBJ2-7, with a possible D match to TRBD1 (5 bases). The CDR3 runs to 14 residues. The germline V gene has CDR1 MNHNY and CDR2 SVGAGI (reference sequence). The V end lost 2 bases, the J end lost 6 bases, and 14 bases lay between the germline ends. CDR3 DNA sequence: TGTGCCAGCAGTTACCGTGGGGCTATTGGCGAGCAGTACTTC. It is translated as CASSYRGAIGEQYF.

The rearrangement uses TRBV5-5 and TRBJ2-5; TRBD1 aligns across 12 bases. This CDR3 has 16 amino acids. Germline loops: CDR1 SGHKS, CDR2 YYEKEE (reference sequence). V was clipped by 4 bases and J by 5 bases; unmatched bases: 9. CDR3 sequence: CASSPGTGGRGETQYF. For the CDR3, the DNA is TGTGCCAGCAGCCCCGGGACAGGGGGCAGGGGTGAGACCCAGTACTTC.

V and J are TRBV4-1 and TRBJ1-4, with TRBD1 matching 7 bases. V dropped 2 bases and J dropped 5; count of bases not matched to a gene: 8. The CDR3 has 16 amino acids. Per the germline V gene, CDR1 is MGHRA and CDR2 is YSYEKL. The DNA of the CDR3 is TGCGCCAGCAGCCAAAAAGGGGGGACAGTCAATGAAAAACTGTTTTTT. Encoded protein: CASSQKGGTVNEKLFF.

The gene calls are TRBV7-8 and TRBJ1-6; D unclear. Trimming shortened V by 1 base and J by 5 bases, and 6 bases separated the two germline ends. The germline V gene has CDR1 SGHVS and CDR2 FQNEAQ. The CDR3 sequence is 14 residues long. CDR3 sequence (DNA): TGTGCCAGCAGCTTAGTTCGAGATAATTCACCCCTCCACTTT. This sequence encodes CASSLVRDNSPLHF.

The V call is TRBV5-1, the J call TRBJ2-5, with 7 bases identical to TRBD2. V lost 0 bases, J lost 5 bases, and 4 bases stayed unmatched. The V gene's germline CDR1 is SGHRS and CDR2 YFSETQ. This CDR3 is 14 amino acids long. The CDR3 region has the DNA TGCGCCAGCAGCTTGGGGTCCGGGAGGGAGACCCAGTACTTC. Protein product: CASSLGSGRETQYF. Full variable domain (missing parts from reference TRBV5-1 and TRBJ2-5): KAGVTQTPRYLIKTRGQQVTLSCSPISGHRSVSWYQQTPGQGLQFLFEYFSETQRNKGNFPGRFSGRQFSNSRSEMNVSTLELGDSALYLCASSLGSGRETQYFGPGTRLLVL.

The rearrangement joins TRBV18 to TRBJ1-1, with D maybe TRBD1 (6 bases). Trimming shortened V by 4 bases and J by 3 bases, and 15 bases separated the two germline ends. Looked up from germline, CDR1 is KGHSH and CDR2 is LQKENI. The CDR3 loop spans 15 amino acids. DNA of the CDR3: TGTGCCAGCTCACGCGACGGGGGGCGAGACACTGAAGCTTTCTTT. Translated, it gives CASSRDGGRDTEAFF.

Written as DNA, the CDR3 is TGCGCCAGCAGCCAATTGGGACAGGGACTTTACGAGCAGTACTTC. As protein: CASSQLGQGLYEQYF. The V gene is TRBV4-1, the J gene TRBJ2-7; 9 bases align to TRBD1. The V segment lost 2 bases and the J segment 4 bases; nucleotides outside the gene matches: 6. Germline V gene sequence: CDR1 MGHRA, CDR2 YSYEKL. CDR3 size: 15 residues.

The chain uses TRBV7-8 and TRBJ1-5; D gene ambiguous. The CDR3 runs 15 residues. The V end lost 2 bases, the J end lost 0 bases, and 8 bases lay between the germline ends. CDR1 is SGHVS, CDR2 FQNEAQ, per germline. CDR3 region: CASSLNSVSNQPQHF. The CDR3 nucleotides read TGTGCCAGCAGCTTAAATTCGGTTAGCAATCAGCCCCAGCATTTT.

Here the CDR3 reads CASSYGDRARCGQYF. CDR3 bases: TGTGCCAGCAGTTATGGGGACAGGGCCCGTTGCGGGCAGTACTTC. The chain uses TRBV27 and TRBJ2-7; TRBD1 agrees at 9 bases. The CDR3 runs to 15 residues. The germline V gene encodes CDR1 MNHEY and CDR2 SMNVEV (reference sequence). J gave up 9 bases and V 4 bases, and 13 bases lay outside the gene matches.

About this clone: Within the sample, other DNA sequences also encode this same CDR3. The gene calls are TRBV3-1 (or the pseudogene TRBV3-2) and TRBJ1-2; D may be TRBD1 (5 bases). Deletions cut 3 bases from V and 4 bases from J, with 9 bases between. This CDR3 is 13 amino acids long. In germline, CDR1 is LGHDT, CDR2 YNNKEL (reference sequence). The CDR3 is CASSQGGIYGYTF. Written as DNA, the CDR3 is TGTGCCAGCAGCCAGGGGGGGATCTATGGCTACACCTTC.

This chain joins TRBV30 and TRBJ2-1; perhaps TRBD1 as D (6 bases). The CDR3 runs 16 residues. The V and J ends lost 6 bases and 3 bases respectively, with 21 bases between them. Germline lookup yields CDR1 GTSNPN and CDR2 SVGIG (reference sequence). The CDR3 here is CACTSRTAVSYNEQFF. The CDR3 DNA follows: TGTGCCTGTACAAGCAGGACAGCCGTAAGCTACAATGAGCAGTTCTTC.

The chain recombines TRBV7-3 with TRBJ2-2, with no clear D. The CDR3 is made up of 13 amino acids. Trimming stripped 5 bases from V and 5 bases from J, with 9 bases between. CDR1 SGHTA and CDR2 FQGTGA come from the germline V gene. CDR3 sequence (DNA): TGTGCCAGCAGCCAGGCAGAGACCGGGGAGCTGTTTTTT. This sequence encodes CASSQAETGELFF. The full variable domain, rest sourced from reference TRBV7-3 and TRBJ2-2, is GAGVSQTPSNKVTEKGKYVELRCDPISGHTALYWYRQSLGQGPEFLIYFQGTGAADDSGLPNDRFFAVRPEGSVSTLKIQRTERGDSAVYLCASSQAETGELFFGEGSRLTVL.

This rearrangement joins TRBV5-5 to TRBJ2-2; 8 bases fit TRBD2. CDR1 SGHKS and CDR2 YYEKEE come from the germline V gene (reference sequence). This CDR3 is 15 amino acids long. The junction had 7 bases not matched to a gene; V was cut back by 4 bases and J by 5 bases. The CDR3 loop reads CASSLKRELTGELFF. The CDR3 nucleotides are TGTGCCAGCAGCCTGAAGCGGGAGTTAACCGGGGAGCTGTTTTTT.